The clone carrying this T cell receptor beta chain was detected ten times or more. The antigen is unknown. This record comes from a study of T-cell reconstitution after alpha-beta-depleted transplantation in children. General study findings and limits: When one year had passed after transplant, most T-cell counts and diversity came from newly produced T cells. After transplant, at about two months, alpha-beta T cells were reportedly derived from several hundred expanded graft clones. Surviving recipient T cells and thymic progenitors accounted for the high day-60 TCRbeta diversity observed in some patients.

For TCRbeta, the library was prepared with unique molecular identifiers. TCRdb re-derived calls from the PCR reads in MiXCR, one entry per CDR3 protein. Of nearly 20,000 distinct CDR3 sequences listed, approximately 13% are singletons. Germline CDR1 SGHDT, CDR2 YYEEEE. V was trimmed by 3 bases and J by 5 bases, leaving 6 bases between them. The CDR3 consists of 12 residues. The V gene is TRBV5-6, the J gene TRBJ1-5; D call uncertain. The sequenced sample was PBMCs, mostly from graft donor cells, obtained 60 days after TCRalphabeta/CD19-depleted stem cell transplant. The receptor was isolated from a female patient between 2 and 15 years old who had a stem cell transplant for congenital amegakaryocytic thrombocytopenia, so the T cells may come from the graft donor. CDR3: CASSWDDQPQHF. Here the CDR3 DNA reads TGTGCCAGCAGCTGGGATGATCAGCCCCAGCATTTT.